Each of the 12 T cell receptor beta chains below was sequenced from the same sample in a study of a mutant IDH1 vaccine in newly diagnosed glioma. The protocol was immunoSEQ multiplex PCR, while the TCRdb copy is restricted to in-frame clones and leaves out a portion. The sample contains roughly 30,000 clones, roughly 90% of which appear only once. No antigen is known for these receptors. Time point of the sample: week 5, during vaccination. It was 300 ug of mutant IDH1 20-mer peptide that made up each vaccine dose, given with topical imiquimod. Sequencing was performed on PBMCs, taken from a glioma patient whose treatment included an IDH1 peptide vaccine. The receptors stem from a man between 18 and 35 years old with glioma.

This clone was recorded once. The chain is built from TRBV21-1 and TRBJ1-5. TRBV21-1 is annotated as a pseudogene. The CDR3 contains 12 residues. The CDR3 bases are TGTGCCAGCAGCCAGAGTAATCAGCCCCAGCATTTT. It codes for CASSQSNQPQHF.

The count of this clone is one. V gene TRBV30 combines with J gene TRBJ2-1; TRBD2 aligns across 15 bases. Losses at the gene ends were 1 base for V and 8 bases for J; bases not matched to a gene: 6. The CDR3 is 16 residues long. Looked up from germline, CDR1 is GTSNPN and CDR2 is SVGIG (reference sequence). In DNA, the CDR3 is TGTGCCTGGAGTGCCCCGGGACTAGCGGGAGGCCATGAGCAGTTCTTC. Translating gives CAWSAPGLAGGHEQFF. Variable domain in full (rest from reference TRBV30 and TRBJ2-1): SQTIHQWPATLVQPVGSPLSLECTVEGTSNPNLYWYRQAAGRGLQLLFYSVGIGQISSEVPQNLSASRPQDRQFILSSKKLLLSDSGFYLCAWSAPGLAGGHEQFFGPGTRLTVL.

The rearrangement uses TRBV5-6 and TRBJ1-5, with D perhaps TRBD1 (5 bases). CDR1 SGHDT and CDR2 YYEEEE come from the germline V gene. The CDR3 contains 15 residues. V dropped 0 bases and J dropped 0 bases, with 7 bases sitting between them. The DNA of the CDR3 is TGTGCCAGCAGCTTGGGACAGCATAGCAATCAGCCCCAGCATTTT. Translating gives CASSLGQHSNQPQHF.

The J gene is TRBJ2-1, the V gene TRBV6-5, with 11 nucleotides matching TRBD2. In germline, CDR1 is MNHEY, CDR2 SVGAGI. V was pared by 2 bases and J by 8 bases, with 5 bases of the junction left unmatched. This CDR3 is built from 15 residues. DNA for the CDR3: TGTGCCAGCAGTTACCTAGCGGGAGGCGGCTATGAGCAGTTCTTC. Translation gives CASSYLAGGGYEQFF.

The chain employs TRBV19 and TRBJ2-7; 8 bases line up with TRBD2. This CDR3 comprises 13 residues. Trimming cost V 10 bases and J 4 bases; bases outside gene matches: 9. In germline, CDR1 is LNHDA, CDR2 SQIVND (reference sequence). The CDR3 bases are TGTGCCACCGCCAGCGGGAGTTTATACGAGCAGTACTTC. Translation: CATASGSLYEQYF. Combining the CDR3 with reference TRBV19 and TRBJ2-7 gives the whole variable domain DGGITQSPKYLFRKEGQNVTLSCEQNLNHDAMYWYRQDPGQGLRLIYYSQIVNDFQKGDIAEGYSVSREKKESFPLTVTSAQKNPTAFYLCATASGSLYEQYFGPGTRLTVT.

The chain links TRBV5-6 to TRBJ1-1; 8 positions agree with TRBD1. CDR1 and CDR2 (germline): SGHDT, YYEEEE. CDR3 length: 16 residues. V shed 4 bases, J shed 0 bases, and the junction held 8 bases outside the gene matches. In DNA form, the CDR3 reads TGTGCCAGCAGCATTGGACAGGGTCGAATGAACACTGAAGCTTTCTTT. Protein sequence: CASSIGQGRMNTEAFF.

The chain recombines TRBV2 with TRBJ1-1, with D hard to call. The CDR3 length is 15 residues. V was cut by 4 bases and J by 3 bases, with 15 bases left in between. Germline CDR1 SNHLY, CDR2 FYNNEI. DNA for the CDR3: TGTGCCAGCAGTGGAGCTGTAGGACGGTACACTGAAGCTTTCTTT. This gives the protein CASSGAVGRYTEAFF.

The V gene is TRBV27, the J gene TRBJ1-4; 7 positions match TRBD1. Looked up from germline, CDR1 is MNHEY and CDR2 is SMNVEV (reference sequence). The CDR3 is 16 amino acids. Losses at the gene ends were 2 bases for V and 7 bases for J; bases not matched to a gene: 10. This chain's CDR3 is CASSLAWTGSVEKLFF. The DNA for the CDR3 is TGTGCCAGCAGTTTAGCCTGGACAGGTTCGGTTGAAAAACTGTTTTTT.

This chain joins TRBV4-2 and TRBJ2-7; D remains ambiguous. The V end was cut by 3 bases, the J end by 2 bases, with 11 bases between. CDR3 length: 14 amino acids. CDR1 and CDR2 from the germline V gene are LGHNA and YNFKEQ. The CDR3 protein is CASSHRAETYEQYF. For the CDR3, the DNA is TGTGCCAGCAGCCATCGGGCCGAGACCTACGAGCAGTACTTC.

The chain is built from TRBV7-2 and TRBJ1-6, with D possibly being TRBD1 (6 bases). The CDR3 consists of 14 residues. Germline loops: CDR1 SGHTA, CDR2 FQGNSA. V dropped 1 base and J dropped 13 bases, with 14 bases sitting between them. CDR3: CASSLGGRGEPLHF. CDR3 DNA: TGTGCCAGCAGCTTAGGGGGGCGAGGGGAGCCCCTCCACTTT.

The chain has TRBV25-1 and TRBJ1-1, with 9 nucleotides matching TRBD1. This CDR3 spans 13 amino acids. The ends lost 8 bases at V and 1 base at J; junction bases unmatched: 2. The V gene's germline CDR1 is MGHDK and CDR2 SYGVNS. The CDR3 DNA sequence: TGTGCCAGCTTGGACAGGGGGAACACTGAAGCTTTCTTT. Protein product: CASLDRGNTEAFF.

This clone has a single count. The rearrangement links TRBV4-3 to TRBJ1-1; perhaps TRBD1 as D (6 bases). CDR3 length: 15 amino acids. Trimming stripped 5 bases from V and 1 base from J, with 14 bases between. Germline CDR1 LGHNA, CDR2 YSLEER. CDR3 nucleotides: TGCGCCAGCAGCTCTCCCGGGACACCGAACACTGAAGCTTTCTTT. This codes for CASSSPGTPNTEAFF.